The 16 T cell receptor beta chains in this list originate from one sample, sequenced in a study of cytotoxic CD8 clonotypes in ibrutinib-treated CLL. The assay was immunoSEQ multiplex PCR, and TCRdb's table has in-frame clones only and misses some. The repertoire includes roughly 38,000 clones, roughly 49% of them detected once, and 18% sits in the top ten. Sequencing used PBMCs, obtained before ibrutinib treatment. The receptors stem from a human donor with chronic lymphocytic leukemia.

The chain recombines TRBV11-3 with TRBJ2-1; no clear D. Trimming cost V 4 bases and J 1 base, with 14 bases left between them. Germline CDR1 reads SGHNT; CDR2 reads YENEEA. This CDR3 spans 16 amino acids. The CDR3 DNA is TGTGCCAGCAGCTCCCCGGAATCGCGGTCCTACAATGAGCAGTTCTTC. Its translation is CASSSPESRSYNEQFF.

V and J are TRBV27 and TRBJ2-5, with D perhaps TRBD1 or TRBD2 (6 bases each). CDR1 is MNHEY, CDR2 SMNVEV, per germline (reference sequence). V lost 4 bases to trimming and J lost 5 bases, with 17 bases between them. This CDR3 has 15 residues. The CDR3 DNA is TGTGCCAGCAGTTCCTCGTTAGGGGGGCCGGAGACCCAGTACTTC. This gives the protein CASSSSLGGPETQYF.

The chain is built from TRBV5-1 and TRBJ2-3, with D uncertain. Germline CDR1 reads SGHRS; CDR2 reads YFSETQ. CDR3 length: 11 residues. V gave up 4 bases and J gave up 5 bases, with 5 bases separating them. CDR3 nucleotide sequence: TGCGCCAGCAGCGTTGTAGATACGCAGTATTTT. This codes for CASSVVDTQYF.

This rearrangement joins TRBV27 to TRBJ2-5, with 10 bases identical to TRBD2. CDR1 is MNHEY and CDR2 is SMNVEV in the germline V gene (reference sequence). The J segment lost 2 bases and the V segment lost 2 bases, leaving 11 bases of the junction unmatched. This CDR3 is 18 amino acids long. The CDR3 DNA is TGTGCCAGCAGTTTAGGGGGGACTAGCGTGGGAGGACAAGAGACCCAGTACTTC. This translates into CASSLGGTSVGGQETQYF.

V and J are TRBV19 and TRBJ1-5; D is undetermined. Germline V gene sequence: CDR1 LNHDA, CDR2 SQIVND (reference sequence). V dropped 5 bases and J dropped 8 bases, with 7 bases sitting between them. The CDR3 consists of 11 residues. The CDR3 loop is CASSSGEPQHF. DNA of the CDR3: TGTGCCAGTAGTTCCGGGGAGCCCCAGCATTTT.

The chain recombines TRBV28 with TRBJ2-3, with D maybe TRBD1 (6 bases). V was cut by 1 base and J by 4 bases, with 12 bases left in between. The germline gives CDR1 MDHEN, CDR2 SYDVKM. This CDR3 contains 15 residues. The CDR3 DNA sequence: TGTGCCAGCAGTTTATATGCCCCAGGGGCAGATACGCAGTATTTT. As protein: CASSLYAPGADTQYF.

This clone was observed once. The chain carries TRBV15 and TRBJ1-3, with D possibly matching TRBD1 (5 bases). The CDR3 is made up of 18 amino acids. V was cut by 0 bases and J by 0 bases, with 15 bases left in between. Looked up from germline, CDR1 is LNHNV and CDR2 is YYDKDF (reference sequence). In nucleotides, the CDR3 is TGTGCCACCAGCAGAGATAGGTCCTGGGACTACTCTGGAAACACCATATATTTT. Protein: CATSRDRSWDYSGNTIYF.

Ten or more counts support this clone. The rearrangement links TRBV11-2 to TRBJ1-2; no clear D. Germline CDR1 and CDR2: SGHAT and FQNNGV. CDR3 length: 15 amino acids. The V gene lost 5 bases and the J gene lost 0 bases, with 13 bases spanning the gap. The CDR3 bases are TGTGCCAGCAGCCCTCTTGGGTGGGCTAACTATGGCTACACCTTC. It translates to CASSPLGWANYGYTF. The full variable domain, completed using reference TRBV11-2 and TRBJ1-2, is EAGVAQSPRYKIIEKRQSVAFWCNPISGHATLYWYQQILGQGPKLLIQFQNNGVVDDSQLPKDRFSAERLKGVDSTLKIQPAKLEDSAVYLCASSPLGWANYGYTFGSGTRLTVV.

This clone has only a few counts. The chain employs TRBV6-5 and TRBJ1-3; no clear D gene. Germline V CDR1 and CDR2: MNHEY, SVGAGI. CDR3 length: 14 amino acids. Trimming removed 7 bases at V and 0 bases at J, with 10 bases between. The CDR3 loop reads CASTGVHSGNTIYF. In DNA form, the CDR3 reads TGTGCCAGCACCGGAGTACACTCTGGAAACACCATATATTTT.

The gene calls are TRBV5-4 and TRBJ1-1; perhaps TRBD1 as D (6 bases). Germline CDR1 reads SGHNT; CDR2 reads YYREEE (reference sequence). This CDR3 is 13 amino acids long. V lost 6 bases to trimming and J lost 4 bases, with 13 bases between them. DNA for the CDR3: TGTGCCAGCATCAAACAGGGTGGCACTGAAGCTTTCTTT. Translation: CASIKQGGTEAFF.

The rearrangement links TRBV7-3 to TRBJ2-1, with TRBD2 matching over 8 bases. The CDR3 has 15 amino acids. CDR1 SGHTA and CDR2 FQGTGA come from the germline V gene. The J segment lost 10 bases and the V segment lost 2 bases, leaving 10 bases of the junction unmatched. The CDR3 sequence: CASSLLSGAPWEQFF. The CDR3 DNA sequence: TGTGCCAGCAGCTTACTTAGCGGGGCCCCTTGGGAGCAGTTCTTC.

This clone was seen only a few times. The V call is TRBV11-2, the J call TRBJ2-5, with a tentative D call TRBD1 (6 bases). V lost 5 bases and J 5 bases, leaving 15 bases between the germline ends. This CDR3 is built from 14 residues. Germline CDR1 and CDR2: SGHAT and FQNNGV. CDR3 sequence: CASSQRTAGETQYF. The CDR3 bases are TGTGCCAGCAGCCAACGGACAGCAGGGGAGACCCAGTACTTC.

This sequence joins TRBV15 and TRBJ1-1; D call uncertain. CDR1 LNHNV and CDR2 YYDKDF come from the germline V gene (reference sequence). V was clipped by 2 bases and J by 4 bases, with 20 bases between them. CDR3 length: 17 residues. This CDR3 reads CATSRKTSGPMGTEAFF. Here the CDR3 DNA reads TGTGCCACCAGCAGAAAGACCTCGGGCCCGATGGGCACTGAAGCTTTCTTT.

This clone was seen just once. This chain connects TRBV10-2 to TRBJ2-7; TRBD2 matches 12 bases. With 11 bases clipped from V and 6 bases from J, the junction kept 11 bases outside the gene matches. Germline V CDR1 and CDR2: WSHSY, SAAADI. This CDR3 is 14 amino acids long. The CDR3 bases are TGCGCCGTCAAGACTAGCGGGGGATTAATCGAGCAGTACTTC. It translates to CAVKTSGGLIEQYF.

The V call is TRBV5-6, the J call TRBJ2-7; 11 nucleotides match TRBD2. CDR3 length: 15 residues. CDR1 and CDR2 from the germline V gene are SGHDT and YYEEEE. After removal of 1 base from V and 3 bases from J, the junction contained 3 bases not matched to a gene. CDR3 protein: CASSLFTSGGYEQYF. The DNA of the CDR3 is TGTGCCAGCAGCTTGTTCACTAGCGGGGGCTACGAGCAGTACTTC. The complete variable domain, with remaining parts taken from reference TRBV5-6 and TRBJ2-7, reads DAGVTQSPTHLIKTRGQQVTLRCSPKSGHDTVSWYQQALGQGPQFIFQYYEEEERQRGNFPDRFSGHQFPNYSSELNVNALLLGDSALYLCASSLFTSGGYEQYFGPGTRLTVT.

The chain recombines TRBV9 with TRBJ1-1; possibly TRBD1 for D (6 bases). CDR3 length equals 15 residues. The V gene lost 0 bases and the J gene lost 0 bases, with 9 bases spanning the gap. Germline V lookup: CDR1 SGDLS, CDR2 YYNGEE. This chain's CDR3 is CASSVGQAVNTEAFF. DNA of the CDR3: TGTGCCAGCAGCGTAGGACAGGCTGTGAACACTGAAGCTTTCTTT.